Shown below are 10 T cell receptor beta chains from a single sample sequenced in a study of T cell responses to AZD1222 COVID-19 vaccine. Some clones are missing from TCRdb's copy, which holds only in-frame ones; the method was immunoSEQ multiplex PCR. This table has about 120,000 clones, 80% to 90% appearing once. Specimen: peripheral blood, collected on day 0 of AZD1222 vaccination. The receptors stem from an adult in good health.

The J gene is TRBJ1-6, the V gene TRBV4-3, with 7 bases fitting TRBD1. The V gene's germline CDR1 is LGHNA and CDR2 YSLEER. CDR3 length: 13 amino acids. The V and J ends lost 6 bases and 7 bases, in that order; junction bases with no gene match: 3. The CDR3 is CASRQGTNSPLHF. The CDR3 nucleotides read TGCGCCAGCAGACAGGGGACAAATTCACCCCTCCACTTT.

This sequence joins TRBV2 and TRBJ1-5; D is uncertain. This CDR3 contains 14 residues. Germline values: CDR1 SNHLY, CDR2 FYNNEI. Deletions cut 7 bases from V and 3 bases from J, with 13 bases between. The CDR3 protein is CASTRVNYNQPQHF. In DNA form, the CDR3 reads TGTGCCAGCACTAGGGTGAACTACAATCAGCCCCAGCATTTT. Full variable domain (remainder filled in from reference TRBV2 and TRBJ1-5): EPEVTQTPSHQVTQMGQEVILRCVPISNHLYFYWYRQILGQKVEFLVSFYNNEISEKSEIFDDQFSVERPDGSNFTLKIRSTKLEDSAMYFCASTRVNYNQPQHFGDGTRLSIL.

The chain joins TRBV3-1 (or the pseudogene TRBV3-2) to TRBJ1-2; no clear D gene. The germline gives CDR1 LGHDT, CDR2 YNNKEL (reference sequence). V lost 1 base to trimming and J lost 8 bases, with 14 bases between them. The CDR3 loop spans 14 amino acids. The CDR3 region is CASSQGPAREGYTF. DNA for the CDR3: TGTGCCAGCAGCCAAGGGCCGGCACGCGAGGGCTACACCTTC.

V and J are TRBV28 and TRBJ1-4; D remains unclear. Germline-derived CDR1 and CDR2 are MDHEN and SYDVKM. Trimming removed 7 bases at V and 8 bases at J, with 11 bases between. CDR3 length: 12 residues. The CDR3 nucleotides are TGTGCCAGCAAAACGTCGATCGAAAAACTGTTTTTT. Protein product: CASKTSIEKLFF. Supplemented by reference TRBV28 and TRBJ1-4, the full variable domain reads DVKVTQSSRYLVKRTGEKVFLECVQDMDHENMFWYRQDPGLGLRLIYFSYDVKMKEKGDIPEGYSVSREKKERFSLILESASTNQTSMYLCASKTSIEKLFFGSGTQLSVL.

The genes are TRBV3-1 (or the pseudogene TRBV3-2) and TRBJ1-5; 7 bases align to TRBD1. CDR1 and CDR2 from the germline V gene are LGHDT and YNNKEL (reference sequence). There are 14 residues in the CDR3. Germline trimming cut 4 bases from V and 4 bases from J; bases unmatched to any gene: 4. CDR3 protein: CASSPLQGNQPQHF. Written as DNA, the CDR3 is TGTGCCAGCAGCCCATTACAGGGGAATCAGCCCCAGCATTTT.

The V call is TRBV10-3, the J call TRBJ1-5, with 10 bases matching TRBD1. The CDR3 spans 16 residues. V shed 10 bases and J 2 bases; nucleotides not matched to a gene: 11. Per germline, CDR1 ENHRY and CDR2 SYGVKD. CDR3 residues: CATRDRGIGGNQPQHF. CDR3 nucleotide sequence: TGTGCCACCCGGGACAGGGGTATAGGAGGCAATCAGCCCCAGCATTTT.

The rearrangement joins TRBV11-3 to TRBJ1-3; D ambiguous. V lost 5 bases to trimming and J lost 1 base, with 6 bases between them. Germline V gene sequence: CDR1 SGHNT, CDR2 YENEEA. This CDR3 is 13 amino acids long. The CDR3 coding sequence is TGTGCCAGCAGCCTCCGGTCTGGAAACACCATATATTTT. It yields the protein CASSLRSGNTIYF.

The chain joins TRBV4-3 to TRBJ2-6, with TRBD1 matching over 9 bases. V trimming: 0 bases; J trimming: 1 base; junction bases outside the gene matches: 7. CDR3 size: 19 residues. CDR1 is LGHNA, CDR2 YSLEER, per germline. CDR3 DNA sequence: TGCGCCAGCAGCCAAGATCTTGACAGGGGGGATTCTGGGGCCAACGTCCTGACTTTC. Residues: CASSQDLDRGDSGANVLTF.

The rearrangement links TRBV2 to TRBJ2-1, with TRBD2 matching over 10 bases. This CDR3 spans 17 amino acids. CDR1 is SNHLY, CDR2 FYNNEI, per germline. V gave up 4 bases and J gave up 3 bases; unmatched junction bases: 9. Here the CDR3 reads CASSGGAAGGHYNEQFF. CDR3 nucleotides: TGTGCCAGCAGTGGGGGGGCAGCGGGAGGGCACTACAATGAGCAGTTCTTC.

This clone was counted a single time. The V and J genes are TRBV30 and TRBJ2-2; D uncertain. Between the trimmed V and J ends, which lost 3 bases and 6 bases, there was a span of 14 bases. In germline, CDR1 is GTSNPN, CDR2 SVGIG (reference sequence). The length of the CDR3 is 14 residues. Written as DNA, the CDR3 is TGTGCCTGGAGCCTACCCATCGGCGCCGGGGAGCTGTTTTTT. This gives the protein CAWSLPIGAGELFF.